The 26 T cell receptor beta chains in this list originate from one sample, sequenced in a study of CD8 T cells in Susac syndrome. Random hexamers were used to reverse transcribe roughly 0.5 to 1 ug of RNA. TCRdb redid the calling of the immunoSEQ multiplex PCR reads with MiXCR, one entry per CDR3 protein. Among hundreds of thousands of distinct CDR3 sequences listed, 90% to 97% were seen once. Sequences were obtained from CD4+ T cells from PBMCs. These TCRs come from a human donor with Susac syndrome.

For this clonotype: Its ends do not fully match the called genes, so a read error is possible. V gene TRBV28 combines with J gene TRBJ2-1; 12 bases map to TRBD2. CDR1 is MDHEN and CDR2 is SYDVKM in the germline V gene. The CDR3 is made up of 14 amino acids. The CDR3 protein is CASSFLLAGGSALF. The CDR3 DNA reads TGTGCCAGCAGTTTCCTACTAGCGGGAGGATCAGCGCTCTTC.

The gene calls are TRBV29-1 and TRBJ2-5, with unresolved D. V gave up 7 bases and J gave up 7 bases, with 10 bases separating them. The CDR3 is made up of 10 amino acids. Germline CDR1 reads SQVTM; CDR2 reads ANQGSEA. CDR3 nucleotides: TGCAGCGGTCTTTGGGGGACCCAGTACTTC. It translates to CSGLWGTQYF.

The chain uses TRBV9 and TRBJ1-1; TRBD1 might be the D (5 bases). Between the trimmed V and J ends, which lost 0 bases and 5 bases, there was a span of 14 bases. CDR1 and CDR2 from the germline V gene are SGDLS and YYNGEE. This CDR3 spans 15 amino acids. The CDR3 sequence is CASSVDGGLRTEAFF. CDR3 in DNA: TGTGCCAGCAGCGTAGACGGGGGGTTAAGAACTGAAGCTTTCTTT.

The V call is TRBV9, the J call TRBJ2-3; 13 nucleotides agree with TRBD2. CDR3 length: 16 amino acids. V trimming: 3 bases; J trimming: 4 bases; junction bases outside the gene matches: 5. The germline gives CDR1 SGDLS, CDR2 YYNGEE. DNA for the CDR3: TGTGCCAGCAGCGCCCGGACTAGCGGGAGTGCAGATACGCAGTATTTT. Its protein product is CASSARTSGSADTQYF.

This chain connects TRBV7-9 to TRBJ2-1; tentatively, D is TRBD1 (6 bases). The CDR3 runs to 15 residues. Germline CDR1 is SEHNR and CDR2 is FQNEAQ (reference sequence). V shed 1 base and J shed 8 bases, with 15 bases lying between them. The CDR3 sequence: CASSLEQGLVDEQFF. As DNA, the CDR3 is TGTGCCAGCAGCTTAGAACAGGGATTGGTAGATGAGCAGTTCTTC.

This rearrangement joins TRBV6-5 to TRBJ1-1, with D possibly TRBD1 on 6 matching bases. The CDR3 is 13 amino acids. Trimming took 8 bases from V and 1 from J, leaving 11 bases between them. CDR1 and CDR2 from the germline V gene are MNHEY and SVGAGI. CDR3 DNA sequence: TGTGCCAGCGGCGTCAGGGGGAACACTGAAGCTTTCTTT. Protein sequence: CASGVRGNTEAFF.

For the CDR3, the DNA is TGCAGTGGATTTGGGACAGGGTTCCACGAGCAGTACTTC. Its protein product is CSGFGTGFHEQYF. The chain is built from TRBV20-1 and TRBJ2-7; 9 nucleotides line up with TRBD1. CDR1 DFQATT and CDR2 SNEGSKA come from the germline V gene (reference sequence). The CDR3 spans 13 residues. Trimming removed 7 bases from V and 5 bases from J; junction bases left unmatched: 9.

The V gene is TRBV11-2, the J gene TRBJ1-2; D ambiguous. CDR3 length: 16 amino acids. CDR1 and CDR2 from the germline V gene are SGHAT and FQNNGV. V dropped 5 bases and J dropped 0 bases, with 16 bases sitting between them. CDR3 DNA: TGTGCCAGCAGCCGTGGTGGCGCAGCACCTAACTATGGCTACACCTTC. Translating it yields CASSRGGAAPNYGYTF.

The genes are TRBV29-1 and TRBJ2-3, with TRBD2 matching over 9 bases. The CDR3 runs 14 residues. V lost 3 bases, J lost 6 bases, and 7 bases stayed unmatched. The germline gives CDR1 SQVTM, CDR2 ANQGSEA. The chain's CDR3 is CSVEVSGSIDTQYF. The DNA of the CDR3 is TGCAGCGTTGAGGTTAGCGGGAGTATCGATACGCAGTATTTT.

J is TRBJ2-1 and V is TRBV20-1; D not resolved. With 6 bases removed from V and 3 bases from J, the gap between germline ends came to 9 bases. This CDR3 has 12 residues. Germline loops: CDR1 DFQATT, CDR2 SNEGSKA (reference sequence). The CDR3 region is CSAVLDYNEQFF. The CDR3 nucleotides are TGCAGTGCCGTGCTAGACTACAATGAGCAGTTCTTC.

This clonotype was picked up one time. This chain uses TRBV20-1 with TRBJ1-1; D is unresolved. V dropped 6 bases and J dropped 0 bases, with 14 bases sitting between them. Germline V lookup: CDR1 DFQATT, CDR2 SNEGSKA (reference sequence). This CDR3 region has 14 residues. This chain's CDR3 is CSAREGSLNTEAFF. The CDR3 bases are TGCAGTGCGAGGGAGGGCAGTTTGAACACTGAAGCTTTCTTT.

The rearrangement joins TRBV6-6 to TRBJ2-6; no firm D call. CDR1 and CDR2 from the germline V gene are MNHNY and SVGAGI (reference sequence). With 4 bases removed from V and 4 bases from J, the gap between germline ends came to 8 bases. The CDR3 is 14 residues long. CDR3 in amino acids: CASSSEEGANVLTF. The DNA for the CDR3 is TGTGCCAGCAGTTCTGAGGAGGGGGCCAACGTCCTGACTTTC.

V and J are TRBV19 and TRBJ1-2; 7 nucleotides agree with TRBD1. The J segment lost 0 bases and the V segment lost 10 bases, leaving 8 bases of the junction unmatched. The CDR3 consists of 14 residues. Germline V CDR1 and CDR2: LNHDA, SQIVND (reference sequence). In DNA form, the CDR3 reads TGTGCCACCCTGGGACAGCTTACTAACTATGGCTACACCTTC. Protein: CATLGQLTNYGYTF.

The chain recombines TRBV30 with TRBJ2-2, with 7 bases that match TRBD1. In germline, CDR1 is GTSNPN, CDR2 SVGIG (reference sequence). The CDR3 covers 15 residues. Trimming removed 2 bases from V and 7 bases from J; junction bases left unmatched: 10. The CDR3 DNA is TGTGCCTGGAGTCATAAGGGGGCCAGGTTCGGGGAGCTGTTTTTT. This encodes CAWSHKGARFGELFF.

This sequence joins TRBV27 and TRBJ2-7, with 7 bases matching TRBD1. Germline lookup yields CDR1 MNHEY and CDR2 SMNVEV (reference sequence). J lost 0 bases, V lost 6 bases, and 8 bases had no gene match. CDR3 length equals 15 residues. As DNA, the CDR3 is TGTGCCAGCAGCCTCGACAGGGAAAGCTCCTACGAGCAGTACTTC. It yields the protein CASSLDRESSYEQYF.

V usage is TRBV6-6 and J usage is TRBJ2-7; a weak D match, TRBD1 (6 bases). V gave up 2 bases and J gave up 2 bases, with 10 bases separating them. The CDR3 totals 14 residues. Germline CDR1 is MNHNY and CDR2 is SVGAGI (reference sequence). CDR3: CASSYRDTTYEQYF. For the CDR3, the DNA is TGTGCCAGCAGTTACCGGGACACGACCTACGAGCAGTACTTC.

This clonotype was seen just once. This chain uses TRBV29-1 with TRBJ2-5; a possible D gene is TRBD1 (6 bases). Germline CDR1 reads SQVTM; CDR2 reads ANQGSEA. The ends were cut back, 4 bases at V and 1 base at J, with 10 bases in the middle. The CDR3 contains 13 residues. The CDR3 DNA reads TGCAGCGTTGGTGAGGGGGTCCAAGAGACCCAGTACTTC. It translates to CSVGEGVQETQYF.

The genes are TRBV29-1 and TRBJ1-1, with 11 bases matching TRBD1. The germline V gene has CDR1 SQVTM and CDR2 ANQGSEA. This CDR3 has 13 residues. Losses at the gene ends were 6 bases for V and 3 bases for J; bases not matched to a gene: 3. For the CDR3, the DNA is TGCAGCGTCCAGGGACAGGGGGACACTGAAGCTTTCTTT. Residues: CSVQGQGDTEAFF.

The V gene is TRBV6-5, the J gene TRBJ1-1; possibly TRBD1 for D (5 bases). The CDR3 spans 17 residues. Between the trimmed V and J ends, which lost 4 bases and 0 bases, there was a span of 18 bases. CDR1 and CDR2 (germline): MNHEY, SVGAGI. CDR3 DNA sequence: TGTGCCAGCAGTTTTTCGCCTCGGACATACATGAACACTGAAGCTTTCTTT. Translating it yields CASSFSPRTYMNTEAFF.

The chain couples TRBV7-9 to TRBJ2-1, with 8 nucleotides matching TRBD2. V was clipped by 5 bases and J by 0 bases; unmatched bases: 3. Germline V lookup: CDR1 SEHNR, CDR2 FQNEAQ (reference sequence). The CDR3 sequence is 15 residues long. The CDR3 DNA follows: TGTGCCAGCAGCCCCAGCGGGAGCTCCTACAATGAGCAGTTCTTC. It codes for CASSPSGSSYNEQFF.

CDR3: CASSLLGDYPVHEQYF. DNA of the CDR3: TGCGCCAGCAGCCTCCTTGGGGACTACCCGGTCCACGAGCAGTACTTC. The chain combines TRBV4-1 with TRBJ2-7, with 7 positions matching TRBD2. V trimming: 4 bases; J trimming: 5 bases; junction bases outside the gene matches: 14. The CDR3 totals 16 residues. CDR1 and CDR2 (germline): MGHRA, YSYEKL.

The gene calls are TRBV29-1 and TRBJ1-2; D is unresolved. V shed 2 bases and J shed 6 bases, with 4 bases lying between them. CDR3 length equals 10 residues. Germline V gene sequence: CDR1 SQVTM, CDR2 ANQGSEA. The CDR3 nucleotides are TGCAGCGTTGAAACGAATGGCTACACCTTC. Residues: CSVETNGYTF.

The rearrangement uses TRBV19 and TRBJ1-4, with TRBD1 identical over 7 bases. The CDR3 is made up of 13 amino acids. The trim removed 6 bases at V and 7 bases at J, leaving 5 bases unmatched. The germline V gene has CDR1 LNHDA and CDR2 SQIVND (reference sequence). The CDR3, as DNA: TGTGCCAGTAGACACAGGGACAGTGAAAAACTGTTTTTT. Residues: CASRHRDSEKLFF. Complete variable domain (other parts from reference TRBV19 and TRBJ1-4): DGGITQSPKYLFRKEGQNVTLSCEQNLNHDAMYWYRQDPGQGLRLIYYSQIVNDFQKGDIAEGYSVSREKKESFPLTVTSAQKNPTAFYLCASRHRDSEKLFFGSGTQLSVL.

The gene calls are TRBV18 and TRBJ2-7; 9 bases are shared with TRBD2. Germline CDR1 KGHSH, CDR2 LQKENI. The length of the CDR3 is 14 residues. V dropped 6 bases and J dropped 7; count of bases not matched to a gene: 10. The CDR3 DNA reads as TGTGCCAGCTCGGCGACTAGCGGTGGCGGGGAGCAGTACTTC. Protein product: CASSATSGGGEQYF.

This chain connects TRBV6-4 to TRBJ1-1, with D possibly TRBD1 on 5 matching bases. Trimming stripped 8 bases from V and 5 bases from J, with 21 bases between. The germline V gene has CDR1 MRHNA and CDR2 SNTAGT. The CDR3 covers 15 residues. The CDR3 loop is CASRQRMGIRTEAFF. CDR3 nucleotide sequence: TGTGCCAGCCGACAGAGAATGGGGATTCGTACTGAAGCTTTCTTT.

The V call is TRBV24-1, the J call TRBJ2-1, with 7 bases that match TRBD1. The germline gives CDR1 KGHDR, CDR2 SFDVKD. CDR3 length: 13 amino acids. Unmatched junction bases numbered 3, after V lost 4 bases and J lost 7 bases. CDR3 bases: TGTGCCACCAGTGACCCGGGACAGAATGAGCAGTTCTTC. It yields the protein CATSDPGQNEQFF.